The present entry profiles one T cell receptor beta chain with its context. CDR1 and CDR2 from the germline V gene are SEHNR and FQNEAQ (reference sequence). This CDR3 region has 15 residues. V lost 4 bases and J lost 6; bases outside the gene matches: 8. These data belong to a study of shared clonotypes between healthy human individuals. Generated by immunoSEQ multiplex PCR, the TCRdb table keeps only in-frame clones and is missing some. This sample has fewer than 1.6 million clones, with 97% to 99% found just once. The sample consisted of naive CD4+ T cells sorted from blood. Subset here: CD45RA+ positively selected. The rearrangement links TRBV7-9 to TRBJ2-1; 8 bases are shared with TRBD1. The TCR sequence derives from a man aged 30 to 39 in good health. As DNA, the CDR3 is TGTGCCAGCAGCTACAACCCAGGGGGCGTCAATGAGCAGTTCTTC. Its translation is CASSYNPGGVNEQFF.